The clone carrying this T cell receptor (beta chain) appeared a few times. The sample originates from a study of blood T cell repertoires in COVID-19. Study-level information: Some COVID-19 samples were acute and others convalescent; all came from the United States, Italy and Spain.

Authors' methods: Counts of nucleated cells, estimated from reference gene primer amplification, were obtained. The method was immunoSEQ multiplex PCR; TCRdb's version includes in-frame clones alone and lacks a portion of them. V and J calls and clone size are those listed in that table; D and trimming were worked out from the DNA. The sample carries approximately 140,000 clones, just under 85% recorded once. The CDR3 is made up of 13 amino acids. The V gene's germline CDR1 is SGHDN and CDR2 FVKESK. The V end lost 0 bases, the J end lost 13 bases, and 12 bases lay between the germline ends. Recruits, aged roughly 18 to 95 years, lived in about two dozen US areas. The study assigned cohorts using participant-reported clinical history.

The rearrangement joins TRBV14 to TRBJ1-4; D gene ambiguous. The receptor comes from a woman between 45 and 65 years old with acute COVID-19. The sequencing input was PBMCs or T cells enriched from blood (not recorded which). Written as DNA, the CDR3 is TGTGCCAGCAGCCAAGATAGCGTCGGTAGACTGTTTTTT. Its protein product is CASSQDSVGRLFF. The full variable domain, completed using reference TRBV14 and TRBJ1-4, is EAGVTQFPSHSVIEKGQTVTLRCDPISGHDNLYWYRRVMGKEIKFLLHFVKESKQDESGMPNNRFLAERTGGTYSTLKVQPAELEDSGVYFCASSQDSVGRLFFGSGTQLSVL.